This record concerns one T cell receptor beta chain sequence. Its antigen specificity is not known. The sample holds no much larger clone one base away, and base qualities are not on file. The entire isolated RNA was reverse transcribed using the High Capacity cDNA Reverse Transcription Kit, and thus expressed TCRB transcripts were sequenced. Deep immunoSEQ sequencing was performed on naive, central memory and regulatory T cell samples, with an average of roughly 3.3 million total reads per sample. Sorted cells were lysed in RLT buffer, and RNA was extracted using DNase-treated RNeasy Micro or Mini kits according to cell number. Each cell subset was processed separately to prevent cross-contamination, with patient and healthy donor samples processed together. Using the immunoSEQ multiplex PCR, TCRB sequences were amplified from cDNA into 87-bp fragments spanning the CDR3 region. The amplicons were sequenced using the Illumina HiSeq platform. The published analysis was carried out like this. PCR bias was corrected computationally using synthetic template baselines, and reads within Hamming distance 2 were collapsed, with unmergeable singletons discarded. Reads were aligned against IMGT so that V, D and J genes, CDR3 length and insertions or deletions at six rearrangement sites could be assigned. Clonotype counts were normalized to sorted cell number within each subset before computing true diversity and Gini coefficients with the tcR R package. The overlap coefficient, calculated on TCRB nucleotide sequences, was used to quantify repertoire sharing. As a proxy for the pre-selection repertoire, out-of-frame TCRB sequences from naive cells were analyzed. TCRdb retrieved this table from immuneACCESS and kept in-frame rearrangements only. Not all clones are present; in checked studies, unresolved V genes account for under half, and no reason is known for the remainder. Clonal size and the V and J genes are those of that table, whereas D and trimming came from the DNA. The sample includes hundreds of thousands of clones, with 15% observed a single time. The ten largest clonotypes hold roughly 0.098% of the sample.

This record belongs to a study of beta chain features in type 1 diabetes listed by TCRdb under 2018. Regarding the study in general: Mean age, gender distribution, total cell number and subset yield did not differ between patients and healthy donors. Regulatory and stem cell-like memory subsets were isolated from only 8 patients and roughly eight healthy donors, whereas naive and central memory subsets came from all 30 or so donors. The study compared the TCRB repertoires of sorted circulating CD4+ T cell subsets in recently diagnosed type 1 diabetes patients with those in matched healthy donors. A total of about 110 million sorted cells were examined across all samples, and the number of cells per subset was strongly correlated with RNA yield.

A single peripheral blood draw of about 116 mL on average was collected from each donor into heparinised tubes. A BD FACSAria II was used to sort naive, central memory, regulatory and stem cell-like memory CD4+ T cells with a panel that included CD45RO, CCR7, CD25, CD127, CD95 and CD27. Purity was above 98% for every sorted population. Right away, PBMCs were isolated by Lymphoprep density gradient centrifugation and were stained directly, with no culture step. To minimize batch effects, samples were stained and sorted in pairs, one healthy donor with one patient per experiment. V is cut back by 7 bases and J by 0 bases, with 8 bases in the junction unmatched. From a lookup of the germline V gene, CDR1 and CDR2 are ENHRY and SYGVKD. The CDR3 has 17 amino acids, counting the end cysteine and phenylalanine. Only CDR3 DNA is held: 51 bases, read in frame from base 1. Summary of the overall study and its limitations: Naive, central memory and regulatory TCRB repertoires appeared to be more alike among patients than among healthy donors. Shorter templates might be favored by PCR, yet because patient and control samples were amplified and corrected together, any such skew would affect both groups equally. Patients with type 1 diabetes made fewer insertions and deleted more nucleotides at VDJ recombination sites, implying thymic rearrangement abnormalities. Because cDNA was sequenced instead of genomic DNA, activated cells with high expression could be over-represented, although the groups did not differ in activation or CD3 levels. Because small numbers of individuals were included in the HLA sub-analyses, any influence of HLA type on TCRB rearrangement was left unresolved. Type 1 diabetes patients showed a moderate but significant shortening of TCRB CDR3 length in all four CD4+ subsets.

The receptor's source is a man aged 18-30 years in good health. The sequence links TRBV10-3 to TRBJ2-6; 8 nucleotides in the junction match TRBD1. Sequencing was performed on naive CD4+ T cells from blood. The cell subset or site label corresponds to: true naive CD4+ T cells. The DNA sequence is given as TGTGCCATCATGAGGCAGGGGGCGAACTCTGGGGCCAACGTCCTGACTTTC. This is translated as CAIMRQGANSGANVLTF.